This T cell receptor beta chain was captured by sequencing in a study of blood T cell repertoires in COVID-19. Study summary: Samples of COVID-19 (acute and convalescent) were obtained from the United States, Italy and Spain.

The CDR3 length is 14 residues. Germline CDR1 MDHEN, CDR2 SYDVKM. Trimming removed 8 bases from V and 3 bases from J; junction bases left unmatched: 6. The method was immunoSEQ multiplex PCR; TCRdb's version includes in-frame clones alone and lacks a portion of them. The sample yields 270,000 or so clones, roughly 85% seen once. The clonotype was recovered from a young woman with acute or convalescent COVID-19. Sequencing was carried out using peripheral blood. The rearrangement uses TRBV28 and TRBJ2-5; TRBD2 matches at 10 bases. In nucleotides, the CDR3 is TGTGCCAGCCGGAGCGGGAGGGAAAAAGAGACCCAGTACTTC. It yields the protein CASRSGREKETQYF.